Listed below are T cell receptor beta chains from one sample, sequenced in a study of shared clonotypes between healthy human individuals. The table came from immunoSEQ multiplex PCR; TCRdb's copy has only in-frame clones and leaves some out. The top ten hold around 0.33% of the sample, which has fewer than 1.8 million clones, 98% to 99% seen once. The specimen sequenced was naive CD4+ T cells sorted from blood. These receptors were taken from a young man in good health. Each CDR3 is given without its conserved first and last residue.

J gene: TRBJ2-1; V gene: TRBV5-4; CDR3 protein: ASSLAGGVHNEQF
J gene: TRBJ1-3; V gene: TRBV15; CDR3 protein: ATSREKTDSGNTIY
J gene: TRBJ2-3; V gene: TRBV28; CDR3 protein: ATSGTSGTDTQY
J gene: TRBJ2-7; V gene: TRBV11-2; CDR3 protein: ASSLRLAGSYEQY
J gene: TRBJ2-3; V gene: TRBV7-2; CDR3 protein: ASSPSGRAPPSTDTQY
J gene: TRBJ2-3; V gene: TRBV5-1; CDR3 protein: ASSLVPDTDTQY
J gene: TRBJ1-5; V gene: TRBV19; CDR3 protein: ASSIEGMGGARQPQH
J gene: TRBJ2-3; V gene: TRBV4-2; CDR3 protein: ASSQDPPGQTPSTDTQY
J gene: TRBJ2-3; V gene: TRBV2; CDR3 protein: ASSNSRGSDTQY
J gene: TRBJ2-1; V gene: TRBV5-1; CDR3 protein: ASSSGAFPGHEQF
J gene: TRBJ1-1; V gene: TRBV19; CDR3 protein: ASSIGHMRNTEAF
J gene: TRBJ2-5; V gene: TRBV10-3; CDR3 protein: AISEGGGSKTQY
J gene: TRBJ1-5; V gene: TRBV5-4; CDR3 protein: ASSLAPSGQPQH
J gene: TRBJ2-2; V gene: TRBV7-2; CDR3 protein: ASSLVAGQNTGELF
J gene: TRBJ2-3; V gene: TRBV5-3; CDR3 protein: ARSLFAAQREGRGDTQY
J gene: TRBJ2-7; V gene: TRBV28; CDR3 protein: ASRGNTRQY
J gene: TRBJ1-1; V gene: TRBV9; CDR3 protein: ASSSWTQNTEAF
J gene: TRBJ2-6; V gene: TRBV10-3; CDR3 protein: AAAARGNTPSGANVLT
J gene: TRBJ2-7; V gene: TRBV18; CDR3 protein: ASSPRGRGIDEQY
J gene: TRBJ2-3; V gene: TRBV5-1; CDR3 protein: ASSPRTSGQGNTDTQY
J gene: TRBJ2-7; V gene: TRBV6-5; CDR3 protein: ASSSTWTSGRYEQY
J gene: TRBJ1-4; V gene: TRBV5-4; CDR3 protein: ASSLRTGGNEKLF
J gene: TRBJ1-2; V gene: TRBV27; CDR3 protein: ASRPGQGYGYT
J gene: TRBJ2-3; V gene: TRBV2; CDR3 protein: ASSEDRGIADTQY
J gene: TRBJ2-6; V gene: TRBV27; CDR3 protein: ASSFMGGGANVLT
J gene: TRBJ2-7; V gene: TRBV18; CDR3 protein: ASSPTGGLYEQY
J gene: TRBJ1-1; V gene: TRBV5-1; CDR3 protein: ASSLDRPDTEAF
J gene: TRBJ2-5; V gene: TRBV7-9; CDR3 protein: ASSRGLAGGETQY
J gene: TRBJ2-7; V gene: TRBV6-5; CDR3 protein: ASSQGSYEQY
J gene: TRBJ1-4; V gene: TRBV5-4; CDR3 protein: ASSLWGTGDEKLF
J gene: TRBJ2-7; V gene: TRBV29-1; CDR3 protein: SVGRDRGHEQY
J gene: TRBJ2-5; V gene: TRBV28; CDR3 protein: ASSLSPRETQY
J gene: TRBJ1-1; V gene: TRBV6-6; CDR3 protein: ASSYSGEEAF
J gene: TRBJ2-2; V gene: TRBV5-1; CDR3 protein: ASSFMAGGFTGELF
J gene: TRBJ1-2; V gene: TRBV15; CDR3 protein: ATSSWDSNYGYT
J gene: TRBJ2-7; V gene: TRBV5-4; CDR3 protein: ASSLGGSPYEQY
J gene: TRBJ2-5; V gene: TRBV5-4; CDR3 protein: ASSASTEETQY
J gene: TRBJ1-5; V gene: TRBV19; CDR3 protein: ASSMWDQPQH
J gene: TRBJ1-2; V gene: TRBV7-9; CDR3 protein: ASSSTQGWDGYT
J gene: TRBJ1-1; V gene: TRBV7-2; CDR3 protein: ASSLTKLRAF
J gene: TRBJ2-7; V gene: TRBV19; CDR3 protein: ASSPSGTSVYEQY
J gene: TRBJ2-3; V gene: TRBV21-1; CDR3 protein: AGHRDREYTDTQY
J gene: TRBJ2-1; V gene: TRBV5-1; CDR3 protein: ASSLKGTQDEQF
J gene: TRBJ2-2; V gene: TRBV13; CDR3 protein: ASSLVPGNTGELF
J gene: TRBJ1-5; V gene: TRBV7-2; CDR3 protein: ASSLEGIGSQPQH